Listed here is a single T cell receptor (beta chain). No antigen is known for it. The protocol was immunoSEQ multiplex PCR, while the TCRdb copy is restricted to in-frame clones and leaves out a portion. The table records tens of thousands of clones, 60% to 85% of them present only once. There are 13 residues in the CDR3. V gave up 5 bases and J gave up 4 bases, with 12 bases separating them. Germline V gene sequence: CDR1 SGDLS, CDR2 YYNGEE. Chemo-refractory metastatic non-small-cell lung cancer patients underwent focal radiation alongside CTLA-4 blockade with ipilimumab. These data originate in a study of radiotherapy plus CTLA-4 blockade in lung cancer. Turning to the study itself: Of the patients, about 20% showed objective responses and roughly 30% attained disease control. The study's findings and limits: The best predictor of response was reported to be early blood T cell clone dynamics, with interferon-beta. Clones of tumor-derived TCRs expanded in blood after radiotherapy plus ipilimumab.

The clonotype was recovered from a human donor with non-small cell lung cancer who had a partial response to radiotherapy plus ipilimumab. Some clones in this sample may be carry-over from other donors' samples. The sequencing here drew on peripheral blood, taken from a patient treated with radiotherapy plus ipilimumab. The chain joins TRBV9 to TRBJ1-1; D is unclear. CDR3 bases: TGTGCCAGCAGTCCCGGGGTGGGCACTGAAGCTTTCTTT. Its protein is CASSPGVGTEAFF.